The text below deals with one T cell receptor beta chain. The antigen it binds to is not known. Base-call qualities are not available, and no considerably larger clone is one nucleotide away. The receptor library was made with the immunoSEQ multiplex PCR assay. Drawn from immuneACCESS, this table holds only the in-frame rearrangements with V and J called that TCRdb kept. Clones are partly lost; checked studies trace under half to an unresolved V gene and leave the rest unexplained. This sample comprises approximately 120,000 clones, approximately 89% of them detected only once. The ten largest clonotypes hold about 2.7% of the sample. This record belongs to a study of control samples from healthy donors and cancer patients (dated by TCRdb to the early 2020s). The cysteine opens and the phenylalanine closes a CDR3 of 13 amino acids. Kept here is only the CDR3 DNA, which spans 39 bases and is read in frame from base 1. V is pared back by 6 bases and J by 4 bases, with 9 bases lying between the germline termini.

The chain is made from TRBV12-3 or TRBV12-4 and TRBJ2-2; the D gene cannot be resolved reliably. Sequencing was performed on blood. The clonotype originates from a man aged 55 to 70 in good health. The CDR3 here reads CASSPDFTGELFF. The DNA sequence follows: TGTGCCAGCAGCCCTGATTTCACCGGGGAGCTGTTTTTT.